The clone carrying this T cell receptor beta chain was recorded at least ten times. No antigen is known for it. A volume of approximately 10 ml of fresh peripheral blood supplied the PBMCs. RNA transcripts were the template, and TCR beta CDR3 regions were amplified from them. The library came from an HTBI-primed first-round RT-PCR and a second-round multiplex PCR. TCRdb fed the multiplex PCR reads into MiXCR, producing one record per CDR3 protein. Of about 400,000 distinct CDR3 sequences listed, approximately 20% are singletons. These data come from a study of Graves' ophthalmopathy and Graves' hyperthyroidism. Whole-study results and caveats: The blood repertoire also included most expanded thyroid clonotypes above 0.001 frequency.

V lost 4 bases, J lost 3 bases, and 13 bases lay in between. This CDR3 contains 14 residues. Per germline, CDR1 MRHNA and CDR2 SNTAGT. The receptor was isolated from a woman between 18 and 30 years old with Graves' ophthalmopathy. Specimen: peripheral blood. This rearrangement joins TRBV6-4 to TRBJ2-7; D may be TRBD2 (6 bases). The CDR3 here is CASSASGDDYEQYF. For the CDR3, the DNA is TGTGCCAGCAGTGCATCGGGGGACGACTACGAGCAGTACTTC.